These 9 T cell receptor beta chains were all obtained from the same sample, sequenced in a study of Ad26.COV2.S vaccination and SARS-CoV-2 variants. Data came from immunoSEQ multiplex PCR; TCRdb stores just in-frame clones and leaves some out. The sample consists of some 480,000 clones, around nine tenths of them appearing once. Documented treatment: roughly 18 received Ad26.COV2.S at low or high dose, single or two shots; roughly five received placebo; per-sample allocation not given. The samples were gathered on day 63 after the first injection of vaccine or placebo. This sample comprised peripheral blood, obtained in a trial of Ad26.COV2.S vaccine versus placebo. The origin of the receptors is a person aged 18 to 59 who received the Ad26.COV2.S COVID-19 vaccine or a placebo.

J is TRBJ1-1 and V is TRBV19; D not resolved. CDR1 is LNHDA, CDR2 SQIVND, per germline (reference sequence). The CDR3 is 13 amino acids. Trimming took off 1 base at V and 4 bases at J, with 7 bases between the two ends. Here the CDR3 reads CASSIVPSTEAFF. The CDR3 nucleotides read TGTGCCAGTAGTATAGTCCCTAGCACTGAAGCTTTCTTT.

The chain recombines TRBV7-3 with TRBJ2-7, with D uncertain. V lost 3 bases and J 7 bases, leaving 13 bases between the germline ends. CDR3 length: 13 amino acids. Germline V gene data show CDR1 as SGHTA and CDR2 as FQGTGA. The DNA of the CDR3 is TGTGCCAGCAGCTTGGGTGGAGTGGAGGAGCAGTACTTC. Translation gives CASSLGGVEEQYF.

The V and J genes are TRBV13 and TRBJ1-1; maybe TRBD1 (6 bases). The germline V and J ends were trimmed by 5 bases and 1 base, with 14 bases remaining between them. The CDR3 runs 15 residues. Germline values: CDR1 PRHDT, CDR2 FYEKMQ (reference sequence). For the CDR3, the DNA is TGTGCCAGCAGCCGATTACAGGGTCAGAACACTGAAGCTTTCTTT. Protein sequence: CASSRLQGQNTEAFF.

With regard to this clone: Different DNA sequences within this sample yield the same CDR3. The CDR3 loop reads CAWSDRGDYGYTF. In DNA form, the CDR3 reads TGTGCCTGGAGTGACAGAGGGGACTATGGCTACACCTTC. This chain connects TRBV30 to TRBJ1-2, with D perhaps TRBD1 (5 bases). V lost 1 base to trimming and J lost 3 bases, with 9 bases between them. Germline CDR1 reads GTSNPN; CDR2 reads SVGIG (reference sequence). This CDR3 spans 13 amino acids.

The genes are TRBV30 and TRBJ2-3; D gene unclear. The germline V and J ends were trimmed by 4 bases and 2 bases, with 13 bases remaining between them. Germline loops: CDR1 GTSNPN, CDR2 SVGIG (reference sequence). The CDR3 covers 14 residues. The CDR3 nucleotides read TGTGCCTGGACGTGGAGCCGCCACACAGATACGCAGTATTTT. Translated, it gives CAWTWSRHTDTQYF. The whole variable domain, remainder taken from reference TRBV30 and TRBJ2-3, is SQTIHQWPATLVQPVGSPLSLECTVEGTSNPNLYWYRQAAGRGLQLLFYSVGIGQISSEVPQNLSASRPQDRQFILSSKKLLLSDSGFYLCAWTWSRHTDTQYFGPGTRLTVL.

The chain recombines TRBV6-2 or TRBV6-3 with TRBJ1-1; weak D call: TRBD1 (5 bases). Germline values: CDR1 MNHEY, CDR2 SVGEGT. The CDR3 is 17 amino acids. Trimming took off 0 bases at V and 0 bases at J, with 14 bases between the two ends. The chain's CDR3 is CASSYSGRVSMNTEAFF. Here the CDR3 DNA reads TGTGCCAGCAGTTACTCCGGCAGGGTGAGCATGAACACTGAAGCTTTCTTT.

The rearrangement links TRBV6-5 to TRBJ2-5; no definite D call. Per the germline V gene, CDR1 is MNHEY and CDR2 is SVGAGI. V was clipped by 2 bases and J by 4 bases, with 11 bases between them. The CDR3 loop spans 14 amino acids. CDR3 DNA: TGTGCCAGCAGTTACACGGGTTCTCCAGAGACCCAGTACTTC. Encoded protein: CASSYTGSPETQYF.

The rearrangement links TRBV18 to TRBJ2-6; 7 positions match TRBD1. This CDR3 is built from 18 residues. The V gene end was trimmed by 1 base and the J gene end by 0 bases; junction bases not matched to a gene: 6. The germline V gene has CDR1 KGHSH and CDR2 LQKENI. CDR3 sequence: CASSPLSGGPSGANVLTF. The CDR3 DNA is TGTGCCAGCTCACCACTGTCAGGGGGACCCTCTGGGGCCAACGTCCTGACTTTC. The full variable domain, rest sourced from reference TRBV18 and TRBJ2-6, is NAGVMQNPRHLVRRRGQEARLRCSPMKGHSHVYWYRQLPEEGLKFMVYLQKENIIDESGMPKERFSAEFPKEGPSILRIQQVVRGDSAAYFCASSPLSGGPSGANVLTFGAGSRLTVL.

This chain joins TRBV19 and TRBJ2-7; 11 bases are shared with TRBD2. Germline lookup yields CDR1 LNHDA and CDR2 SQIVND (reference sequence). The V gene end was trimmed by 3 bases and the J gene end by 3 bases; junction bases not matched to a gene: 1. This CDR3 has 14 amino acids. The CDR3 coding sequence is TGTGCCAGTAGTATGACTAGCGGGAACTACGAGCAGTACTTC. Translation: CASSMTSGNYEQYF. Full variable domain (rest looked up from reference TRBV19 and TRBJ2-7): DGGITQSPKYLFRKEGQNVTLSCEQNLNHDAMYWYRQDPGQGLRLIYYSQIVNDFQKGDIAEGYSVSREKKESFPLTVTSAQKNPTAFYLCASSMTSGNYEQYFGPGTRLTVT.